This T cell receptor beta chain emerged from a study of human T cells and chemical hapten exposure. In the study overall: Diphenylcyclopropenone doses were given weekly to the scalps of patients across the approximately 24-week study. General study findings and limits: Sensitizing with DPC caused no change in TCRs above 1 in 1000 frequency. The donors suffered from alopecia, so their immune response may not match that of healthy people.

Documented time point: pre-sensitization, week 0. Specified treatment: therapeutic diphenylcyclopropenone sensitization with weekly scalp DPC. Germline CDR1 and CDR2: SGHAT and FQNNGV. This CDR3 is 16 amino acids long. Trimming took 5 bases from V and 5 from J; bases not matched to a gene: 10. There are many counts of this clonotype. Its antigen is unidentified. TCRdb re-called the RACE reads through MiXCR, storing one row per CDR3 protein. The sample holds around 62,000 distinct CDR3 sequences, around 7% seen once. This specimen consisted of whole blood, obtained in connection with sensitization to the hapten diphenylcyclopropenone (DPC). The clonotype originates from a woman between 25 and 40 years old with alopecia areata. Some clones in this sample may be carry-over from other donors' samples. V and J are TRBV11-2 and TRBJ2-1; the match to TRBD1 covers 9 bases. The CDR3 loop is CASSPHRDRANNEQFF. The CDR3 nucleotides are TGTGCCAGCAGCCCACATCGGGACAGGGCCAACAATGAGCAGTTCTTC.